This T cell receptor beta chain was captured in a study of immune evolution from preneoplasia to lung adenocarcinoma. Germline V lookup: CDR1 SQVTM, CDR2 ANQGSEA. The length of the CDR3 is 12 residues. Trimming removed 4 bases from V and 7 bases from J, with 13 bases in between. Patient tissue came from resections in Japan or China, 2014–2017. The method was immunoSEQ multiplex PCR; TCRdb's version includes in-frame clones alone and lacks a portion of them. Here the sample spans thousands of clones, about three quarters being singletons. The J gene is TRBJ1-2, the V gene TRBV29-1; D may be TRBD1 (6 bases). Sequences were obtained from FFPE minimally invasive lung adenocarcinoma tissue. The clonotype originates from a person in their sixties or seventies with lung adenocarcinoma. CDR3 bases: TGCAGCGTTGGAGGGGGGGCAGGTGGCTACACCTTC. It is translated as CSVGGGAGGYTF.